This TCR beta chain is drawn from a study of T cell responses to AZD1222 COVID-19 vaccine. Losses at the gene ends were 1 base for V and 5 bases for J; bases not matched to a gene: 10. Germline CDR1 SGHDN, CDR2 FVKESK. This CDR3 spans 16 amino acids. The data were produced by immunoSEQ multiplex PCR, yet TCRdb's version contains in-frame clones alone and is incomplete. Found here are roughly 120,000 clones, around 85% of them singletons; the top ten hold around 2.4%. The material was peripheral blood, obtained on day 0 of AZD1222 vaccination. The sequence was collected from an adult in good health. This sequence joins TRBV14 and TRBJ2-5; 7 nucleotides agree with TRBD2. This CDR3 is CASSQVWGRELETQYF. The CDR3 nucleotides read TGTGCCAGCAGCCAAGTATGGGGGAGGGAACTGGAGACCCAGTACTTC.